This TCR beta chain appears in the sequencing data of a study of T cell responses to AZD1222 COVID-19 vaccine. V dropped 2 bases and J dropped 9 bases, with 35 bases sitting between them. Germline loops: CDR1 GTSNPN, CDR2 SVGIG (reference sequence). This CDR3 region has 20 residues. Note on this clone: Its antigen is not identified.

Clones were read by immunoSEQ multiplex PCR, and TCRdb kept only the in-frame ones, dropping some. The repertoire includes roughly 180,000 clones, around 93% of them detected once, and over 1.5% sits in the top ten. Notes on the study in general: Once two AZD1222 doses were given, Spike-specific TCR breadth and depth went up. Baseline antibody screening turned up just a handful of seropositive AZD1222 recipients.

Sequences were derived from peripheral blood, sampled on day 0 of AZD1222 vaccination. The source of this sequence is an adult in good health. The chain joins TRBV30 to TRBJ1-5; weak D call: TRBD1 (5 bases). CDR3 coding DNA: TGTGCCTGGAGTCCAGGGCTTCGTTTAGGGGCCGATCTAGATTTTTGGCCCCAGCATTTT. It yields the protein CAWSPGLRLGADLDFWPQHF.